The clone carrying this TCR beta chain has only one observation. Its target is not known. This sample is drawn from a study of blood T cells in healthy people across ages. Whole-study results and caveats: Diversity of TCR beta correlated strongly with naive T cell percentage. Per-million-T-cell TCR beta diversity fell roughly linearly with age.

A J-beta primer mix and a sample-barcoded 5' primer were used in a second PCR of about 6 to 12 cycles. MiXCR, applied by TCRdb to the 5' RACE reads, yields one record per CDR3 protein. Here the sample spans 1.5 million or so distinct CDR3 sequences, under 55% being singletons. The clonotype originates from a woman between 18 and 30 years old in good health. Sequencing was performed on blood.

For the CDR3, the DNA is TGCAGCGTAGATGGGACTAGCGGGAGAACAGATACGCAGTATTTT. Protein product: CSVDGTSGRTDTQYF. This rearrangement joins TRBV29-1 to TRBJ2-3, with TRBD2 matching over 14 bases. CDR3 length equals 15 residues. V trimming: 6 bases; J trimming: 3 bases; junction bases outside the gene matches: 5. Germline assignment: CDR1 SQVTM and CDR2 ANQGSEA.